The clone carrying this T cell receptor (beta chain) was counted only a few times. Its antigen is unknown. TCRdb reanalysed the 5' RACE reads using MiXCR and keeps one entry per CDR3 protein. The table records about 210,000 distinct CDR3 sequences, under 12% of them present only once. The sample belongs to a study of T-cell memory formation after mild COVID-19. At the level of the study: The study found TCR clusters largely donor specific.

General study results and limits: Whereas later expanders leaned CD4+, clones contracting day 15 to 85 showed a balanced CD4/CD8 makeup.

The sample was PBMCs or a T cell subset sorted from them (not recorded which). The source is a man aged 18 to 29 who had mild COVID-19 (a few samples of this study predate the infection). Cell type and time point are not known.

Here the CDR3 reads CATTGQGFYGYTF. CDR3 nucleotides: TGTGCCACCACCGGACAGGGCTTCTATGGCTACACCTTC. This rearrangement joins TRBV28 to TRBJ1-2; TRBD1 matches 8 bases. CDR3 size: 13 residues. The germline gives CDR1 MDHEN, CDR2 SYDVKM. The V segment lost 10 bases and the J segment 4 bases; nucleotides outside the gene matches: 8.